The clone carrying this T cell receptor beta chain came up a few times. The CDR3 sequence is 14 residues long. Trimming stripped 5 bases from V and 2 bases from J, with 11 bases between. Germline CDR1 MNHEY, CDR2 SVGAGI. From the reads, TCRdb called clonotypes with MiXCR, one entry per CDR3 protein. The sample consists of roughly 230,000 distinct CDR3 sequences, approximately 17% of them appearing once. The data derive from a study of T cell repertoires in cytomegalovirus infection. This receptor was obtained from a human donor in good health (CMV status not recorded). Some clones in this sample may be carry-over from other donors' samples. The chain employs TRBV6-5 and TRBJ2-3; unclear D gene. Sequences were obtained from CD8+ T cells from PBMCs. CDR3 bases: TGTGCCAGCAGTAAATTTGAAAACACAGATACGCAGTATTTT. Translating gives CASSKFENTDTQYF.